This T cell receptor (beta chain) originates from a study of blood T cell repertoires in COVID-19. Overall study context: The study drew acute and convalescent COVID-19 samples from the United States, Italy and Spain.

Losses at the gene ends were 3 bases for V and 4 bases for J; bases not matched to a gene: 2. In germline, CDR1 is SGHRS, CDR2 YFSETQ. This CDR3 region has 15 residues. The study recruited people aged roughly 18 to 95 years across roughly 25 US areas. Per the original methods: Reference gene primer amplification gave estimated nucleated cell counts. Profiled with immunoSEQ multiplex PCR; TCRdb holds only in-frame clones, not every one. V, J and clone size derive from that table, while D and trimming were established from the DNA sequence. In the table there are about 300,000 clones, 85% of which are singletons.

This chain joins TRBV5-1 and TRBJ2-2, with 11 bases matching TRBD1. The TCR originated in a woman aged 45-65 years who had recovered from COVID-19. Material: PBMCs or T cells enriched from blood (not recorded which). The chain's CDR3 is CASSWTGGSTGELFF. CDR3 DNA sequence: TGCGCCAGCAGCTGGACAGGGGGCAGCACCGGGGAGCTGTTTTTT.